The clone carrying this TCR beta chain was observed many times. Its antigen is not identified. TCRdb passed the multiplex PCR reads through MiXCR, listing each CDR3 protein once. Here the sample spans 20,000 to 30,000 distinct CDR3 sequences, around 23% being singletons. This specimen belongs to a study of breast tumors, draining lymph nodes, adjacent tissues. Study conclusions and caveats: Tumor T cell lymph node origin was a supported hypothesis, not proven. Tumor TCR diversity was below lymph nodes but above nontumor tissue. Most tumor T cells seemingly derive from lymph node, then expand in tumor. Tumor and nontumor repertoires were significantly more similar in luminal-like than in basal-like breast cancer.

The receptor was derived from a female donor with breast cancer. Some clones in this sample may be carry-over from other donors' samples. Sequences were obtained from breast tumor tissue.

The CDR3 region has the DNA TGTGCCAGCAGCCCTCGATGGGGCGGTTTCTCCTACAATGAGCAGTTCTTC. Translating it yields CASSPRWGGFSYNEQFF. The V gene is TRBV7-9, the J gene TRBJ2-1; a possible D gene is TRBD1 (5 bases). The V gene's germline CDR1 is SEHNR and CDR2 FQNEAQ (reference sequence). V was trimmed by 5 bases and J by 0 bases, leaving 17 bases between them. The CDR3 spans 17 residues.